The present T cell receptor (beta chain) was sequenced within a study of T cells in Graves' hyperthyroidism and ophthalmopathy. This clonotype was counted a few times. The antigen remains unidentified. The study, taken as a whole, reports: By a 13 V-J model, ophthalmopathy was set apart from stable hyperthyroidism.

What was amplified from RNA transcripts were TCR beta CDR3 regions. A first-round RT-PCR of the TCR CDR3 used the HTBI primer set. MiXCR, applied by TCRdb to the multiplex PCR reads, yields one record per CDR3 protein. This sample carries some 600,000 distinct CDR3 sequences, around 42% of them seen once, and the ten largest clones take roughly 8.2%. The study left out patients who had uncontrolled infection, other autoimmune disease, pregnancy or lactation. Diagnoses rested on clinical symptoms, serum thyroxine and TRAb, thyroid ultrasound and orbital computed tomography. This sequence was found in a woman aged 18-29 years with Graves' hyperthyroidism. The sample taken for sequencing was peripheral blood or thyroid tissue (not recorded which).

The CDR3: CASSRSDTEAFF. CDR3 nucleotides: TGTGCCAGCAGCAGGTCGGACACTGAAGCTTTCTTT. This sequence joins TRBV12-3 or TRBV12-4 and TRBJ1-1, with unresolved D. The CDR3 is 12 residues long. V was pared by 6 bases and J by 3 bases, with 8 bases between.